This T cell receptor beta chain stems from a study of shared clonotypes between healthy human individuals. Study information: CD8 memory received one plate per donor, CD8 naive two, CD4 memory three and CD4 naive three. Study-wide results and limits: Clonotype sharing among donors was thought likely to change with sequencing depth. Memory subsets generally showed smaller estimated richness than naive subsets did.

In regard to this clone: The antigen remains unidentified.

Genomic DNA (from each subset) was split evenly across several immunoSEQ plates. Some clones are missing from TCRdb's copy, which holds only in-frame ones; the method was immunoSEQ multiplex PCR. The top ten hold 0.13% of the sample, which has 2 million to 2.5 million clones, 85% to 95% seen once. Germline V lookup: CDR1 ENHRY, CDR2 SYGVKD. Trimming pared 2 bases from V and 3 bases from J, leaving 17 bases between. CDR3 size: 17 residues. The sample consisted of naive CD4+ T cells sorted from blood. Subset indicated: CD45RA+ positively selected. This TCR derives from a man in his late teens or twenties in good health. The chain links TRBV10-3 to TRBJ2-4; the D gene could be TRBD1 or TRBD2 (6 bases each). The CDR3 sequence is CAISERERGDGKNIQYF. As DNA, the CDR3 is TGTGCCATCAGTGAGCGGGAGAGGGGGGACGGCAAAAACATTCAGTACTTC.